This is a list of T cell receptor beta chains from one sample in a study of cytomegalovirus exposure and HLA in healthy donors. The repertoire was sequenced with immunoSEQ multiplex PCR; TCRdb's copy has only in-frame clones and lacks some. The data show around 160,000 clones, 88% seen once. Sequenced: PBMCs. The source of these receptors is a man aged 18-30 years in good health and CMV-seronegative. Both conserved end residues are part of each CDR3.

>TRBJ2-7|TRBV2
CASSGGLAGSHEQYF
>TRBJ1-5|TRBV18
CASSPYMTGANQPQHF
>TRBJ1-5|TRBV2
CASRGDRQHQPQHF
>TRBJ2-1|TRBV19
CASSMPGDEQFF
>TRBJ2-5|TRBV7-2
CASSFGIAGGGWETQYF
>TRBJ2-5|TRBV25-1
CASTSTGEGETQYF
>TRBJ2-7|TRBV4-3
CASSQGASGGFYEQYF
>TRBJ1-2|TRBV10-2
CASSEVIDSYYGYTF
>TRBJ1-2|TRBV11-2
CASSHRARYGYTF
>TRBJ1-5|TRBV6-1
CASSWTGNQPQHF
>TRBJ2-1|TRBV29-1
CSVGGLAGVGEQFF
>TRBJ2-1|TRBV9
CASSVGGGTYNEQFF
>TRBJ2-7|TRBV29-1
CSVGLAGWDEQYF
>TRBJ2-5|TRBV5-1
CASSSPGLGGPQYF
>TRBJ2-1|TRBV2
CASIVRGRDEQFF
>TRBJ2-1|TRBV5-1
CASSLDLAGSRFF
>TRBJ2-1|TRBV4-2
CASSQAGISSYNEQFF
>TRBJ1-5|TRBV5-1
CASSPGRDGGPQHF
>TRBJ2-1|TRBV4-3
CASSQDLAGEGGEQFF
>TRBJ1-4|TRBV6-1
CASSVGQGKEKLFF
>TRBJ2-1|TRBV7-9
CASSWGQGHYNEQFF
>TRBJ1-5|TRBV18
CASSPGQGKGQPQHF
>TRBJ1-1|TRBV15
CATSRQAGTDAFF
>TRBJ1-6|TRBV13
CASSAASSYNSPLHF
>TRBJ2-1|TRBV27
CASRLGTSGRYNEQFF
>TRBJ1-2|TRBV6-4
CASSDEAGGNGYTF
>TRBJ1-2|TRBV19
CASSTEGGYTF